This entry lists 25 T cell receptor beta chains sequenced from one sample in a study of blood T cell repertoires in COVID-19. Some clones are missing from TCRdb's copy, which holds only in-frame ones; the method was immunoSEQ multiplex PCR. Of some 140,000 clones detected, 80% to 85% appear once; the ten largest clones hold 1.1% to 1.5%. Sequenced material: peripheral blood. These receptors all come from a man aged 55 to 70 with acute or convalescent COVID-19.

This chain joins TRBV28 and TRBJ1-5, with TRBD1 identical over 9 bases. Germline V gives CDR1 MDHEN, CDR2 SYDVKM. V lost 4 bases and J lost 0; bases outside the gene matches: 4. This CDR3 comprises 16 residues. The CDR3 reads CASSSNRGPSNQPQHF. The CDR3, as DNA: TGTGCCAGCAGTTCCAACAGGGGGCCTAGCAATCAGCCCCAGCATTTT.

A single count supports this clone. V gene TRBV30 combines with J gene TRBJ2-2; TRBD1 might be the D (6 bases). Germline CDR1 reads GTSNPN; CDR2 reads SVGIG (reference sequence). Trimming stripped 2 bases from V and 6 bases from J, with 13 bases between. The CDR3 is 14 amino acids. The CDR3 region is CAWSITGFPGELFF. CDR3 sequence (DNA): TGTGCCTGGAGTATCACAGGGTTCCCCGGGGAGCTGTTTTTT.

The V call is TRBV10-1, the J call TRBJ2-5; D perhaps matches TRBD2 (6 bases). Between the trimmed V and J ends, which lost 4 bases and 4 bases, there was a span of 13 bases. The CDR3 sequence is 14 residues long. In germline, CDR1 is WNHNN, CDR2 SYGVQD (reference sequence). In nucleotides, the CDR3 is TGCGCCAGCAGTGTGGGACTTTCGGGAGAGACCCAGTACTTC. Protein: CASSVGLSGETQYF.

The chain recombines TRBV5-1 with TRBJ2-5, with TRBD2 matching over 8 bases. From germline, CDR1 is SGHRS and CDR2 YFSETQ. The CDR3 consists of 15 residues. The junction had 6 bases not matched to a gene; V was cut back by 2 bases and J by 3 bases. CDR3 protein: CASSFGYSGEETQYF. CDR3 DNA sequence: TGCGCCAGCAGCTTTGGATATAGCGGGGAAGAGACCCAGTACTTC. The whole variable domain, filled in from reference TRBV5-1 and TRBJ2-5, reads KAGVTQTPRYLIKTRGQQVTLSCSPISGHRSVSWYQQTPGQGLQFLFEYFSETQRNKGNFPGRFSGRQFSNSRSEMNVSTLELGDSALYLCASSFGYSGEETQYFGPGTRLLVL.

This clone showed up just a few times. The rearrangement joins TRBV30 to TRBJ1-1; D may be TRBD1 (5 bases). Germline V lookup: CDR1 GTSNPN, CDR2 SVGIG (reference sequence). The CDR3 contains 12 residues. V lost 6 bases and J lost 4, with 12 bases in between. DNA of the CDR3: TGTGCCTGCGGGGGGGGAAGCACTGAAGCTTTCTTT. This codes for CACGGGSTEAFF. The full variable domain, rest sourced from reference TRBV30 and TRBJ1-1, is SQTIHQWPATLVQPVGSPLSLECTVEGTSNPNLYWYRQAAGRGLQLLFYSVGIGQISSEVPQNLSASRPQDRQFILSSKKLLLSDSGFYLCACGGGSTEAFFGQGTRLTVV.

The chain uses TRBV7-3 and TRBJ2-3; D might be TRBD1 (5 bases). The length of the CDR3 is 15 residues. The V end lost 5 bases, the J end lost 0 bases, and 12 bases lay between the germline ends. The germline gives CDR1 SGHTA, CDR2 FQGTGA. CDR3 sequence reads: CASSPRGRSTDTQYF. The CDR3, as DNA: TGTGCCAGCAGCCCAAGGGGAAGAAGCACAGATACGCAGTATTTT.

The chain combines TRBV28 with TRBJ2-7; the match to TRBD2 covers 9 bases. The CDR3 spans 15 residues. The V and J ends lost 3 bases and 0 bases, in that order; junction bases with no gene match: 3. Looked up from germline, CDR1 is MDHEN and CDR2 is SYDVKM. The CDR3 DNA is TGTGCCAGCAGTTTGGCGGGAGGGCCCTCCTACGAGCAGTACTTC. Its protein product is CASSLAGGPSYEQYF.

This CDR3 is CASSLAEGGPGDTQYF. The CDR3 bases are TGTGCCAGCAGCTTGGCCGAGGGAGGGCCAGGTGATACGCAGTATTTT. The rearrangement uses TRBV5-4 and TRBJ2-3, with 7 bases lining up with TRBD2. The CDR3 consists of 16 residues. Unmatched junction bases numbered 10, after V lost 0 bases and J lost 6 bases. CDR1 and CDR2 (germline): SGHNT, YYREEE (reference sequence).

The rearrangement links TRBV30 to TRBJ1-2; no definite D call. Germline assignment: CDR1 GTSNPN and CDR2 SVGIG (reference sequence). The CDR3 contains 11 residues. The V end was cut by 5 bases, the J end by 4 bases, with 8 bases between. CDR3 protein: CAWGSVYGYTF. The CDR3 bases are TGTGCCTGGGGCTCCGTCTATGGCTACACCTTC.

This sequence joins TRBV18 and TRBJ2-2, with D hard to call. The germline V gene encodes CDR1 KGHSH and CDR2 LQKENI. The CDR3 extends over 15 amino acids. V shed 2 bases and J shed 1 base, with 8 bases lying between them. The CDR3 spells CASSPGQRNTGELFF. The CDR3 DNA reads TGTGCCAGCTCACCAGGGCAGAGGAACACCGGGGAGCTGTTTTTT.

The V call is TRBV12-3 or TRBV12-4, the J call TRBJ2-7; a possible D gene is TRBD2 (5 bases). Trimming shortened V by 4 bases and J by 3 bases, and 10 bases separated the two germline ends. The CDR3 has 13 amino acids. The CDR3 is CASSSGLVYEQYF. The CDR3, as DNA: TGTGCCAGCAGTTCCGGACTGGTCTACGAGCAGTACTTC.

V gene TRBV6-5 combines with J gene TRBJ2-2, with TRBD2 matching over 12 bases. The CDR3 is made up of 15 amino acids. V gave up 6 bases and J gave up 5 bases; unmatched junction bases: 4. Germline V gene sequence: CDR1 MNHEY, CDR2 SVGAGI. CDR3 in amino acids: CASRGLAGRTGELFF. In DNA, the CDR3 is TGTGCCAGCAGGGGACTAGCGGGCCGGACCGGGGAGCTGTTTTTT.

The chain carries TRBV18 and TRBJ1-1, with D tentatively TRBD1 (6 bases). In germline, CDR1 is KGHSH, CDR2 LQKENI. V was pared by 3 bases and J by 5 bases, with 10 bases between. CDR3 size: 13 residues. The CDR3 reads CASSPSGDTEAFF. The CDR3 DNA sequence: TGTGCCAGCTCACCTTCAGGGGATACTGAAGCTTTCTTT.

V is TRBV19 and J is TRBJ2-1; D gene unclear. The germline CDR1 and CDR2 sequences are LNHDA and SQIVND (reference sequence). The CDR3 runs to 14 residues. Trimming shortened V by 3 bases and J by 0 bases, and 6 bases separated the two germline ends. The CDR3 DNA sequence: TGTGCCAGTAGTATCGTCAGCTCCTACAATGAGCAGTTCTTC. The encoded protein is CASSIVSSYNEQFF.

V is TRBV9 and J is TRBJ2-1; 10 bases line up with TRBD1. J gave up 7 bases and V 4 bases, and 8 bases lay outside the gene matches. Germline CDR1 and CDR2: SGDLS and YYNGEE. CDR3 length: 15 residues. The CDR3 DNA reads as TGTGCCAGCAGCACCCGACAGGGGGCAGAGAATGAGCAGTTCTTC. It specifies CASSTRQGAENEQFF.

In its sample, this clone was seen a few times. The chain combines TRBV5-1 with TRBJ2-7; D might be TRBD1 (6 bases). V was shortened by 0 bases and J by 2 bases, with 9 bases between the two germline ends. This CDR3 region has 14 residues. CDR1 and CDR2 from the germline V gene are SGHRS and YFSETQ. This chain's CDR3 is CASSLGQEPYEQYF. CDR3 nucleotides: TGCGCCAGCAGCTTGGGACAGGAGCCCTACGAGCAGTACTTC.

The V gene is TRBV7-2, the J gene TRBJ2-7, with 7 bases matching TRBD1. Trimming cost V 4 bases and J 2 bases; bases outside gene matches: 8. Germline V gene sequence: CDR1 SGHTA, CDR2 FQGNSA. This CDR3 spans 15 amino acids. The CDR3 region is CASSSHGQVPYEQYF. The CDR3 coding sequence is TGTGCCAGCAGCTCTCATGGACAGGTGCCCTACGAGCAGTACTTC.

V and J are TRBV19 and TRBJ1-6; 9 positions match TRBD1. The length of the CDR3 is 14 residues. CDR1 and CDR2 (germline): LNHDA, SQIVND (reference sequence). V was clipped by 5 bases and J by 8 bases; unmatched bases: 4. The CDR3 here is CASSWTGDYSPLHF. DNA of the CDR3: TGTGCCAGTAGTTGGACAGGGGACTATTCACCCCTCCACTTT.

The gene calls are TRBV3-1 (or the pseudogene TRBV3-2) and TRBJ1-5; no reliable D call. Germline CDR1 reads LGHDT; CDR2 reads YNNKEL (reference sequence). V lost 0 bases and J lost 0, with 6 bases in between. The CDR3 consists of 15 residues. The CDR3 spells CASSQDSLSNQPQHF. CDR3 bases: TGTGCCAGCAGCCAAGATAGCCTTAGCAATCAGCCCCAGCATTTT.

V and J are TRBV6-6 and TRBJ2-7; D perhaps matches TRBD1 (5 bases). This CDR3 has 13 residues. V lost 6 bases, J lost 2 bases, and 11 bases lay in between. In germline, CDR1 is MNHNY, CDR2 SVGAGI (reference sequence). The CDR3 region has the DNA TGTGCCAGCAGCTTCGACAGTACCTACGAGCAGTACTTC. Translating gives CASSFDSTYEQYF.

The chain combines TRBV6-5 with TRBJ1-2, with TRBD1 matching 7 bases. The J segment lost 8 bases and the V segment lost 6 bases, leaving 3 bases of the junction unmatched. In germline, CDR1 is MNHEY, CDR2 SVGAGI. The CDR3 consists of 11 residues. CDR3 sequence reads: CASSSGGGYTF. The DNA for the CDR3 is TGTGCCAGCAGCTCAGGGGGAGGCTACACCTTC.

The chain couples TRBV18 to TRBJ1-3, with D maybe TRBD1 (5 bases). This CDR3 region has 13 residues. In germline, CDR1 is KGHSH, CDR2 LQKENI. V dropped 4 bases and J dropped 2 bases, with 6 bases sitting between them. In DNA, the CDR3 is TGTGCCAGCTCACGGGGGGCTGGAAACACCATATATTTT. Its translation: CASSRGAGNTIYF.

This chain uses TRBV3-1 (or the pseudogene TRBV3-2) with TRBJ2-7; D gene ambiguous. The CDR3 covers 12 residues. Germline V gives CDR1 LGHDT, CDR2 YNNKEL (reference sequence). The V and J ends lost 3 bases and 3 bases respectively, with 6 bases between them. CDR3 coding DNA: TGTGCCAGCAGCCAGGGCCTCTACGAGCAGTACTTC. As protein: CASSQGLYEQYF.

The chain combines TRBV18 with TRBJ1-1, with D possibly TRBD1 on 5 matching bases. Per the germline V gene, CDR1 is KGHSH and CDR2 is LQKENI. V lost 0 bases to trimming and J lost 6 bases, with 20 bases between them. This CDR3 is built from 17 residues. CDR3 nucleotides: TGTGCCAGCTCACCACCGATAGGGTCGGGGTGGGGGGCTGAAGCTTTCTTT. Its translation: CASSPPIGSGWGAEAFF.

J is TRBJ2-3 and V is TRBV11-1, with 9 bases matching TRBD2. The CDR3 spans 15 residues. Germline V CDR1 and CDR2: SGHAT, FQDESV (reference sequence). V shed 1 base, J shed 6 bases, and the junction held 5 bases outside the gene matches. DNA for the CDR3: TGTGCCAGCAGCTTAGGAGCGGGAGGAGGCGATACGCAGTATTTT. Residues: CASSLGAGGGDTQYF.